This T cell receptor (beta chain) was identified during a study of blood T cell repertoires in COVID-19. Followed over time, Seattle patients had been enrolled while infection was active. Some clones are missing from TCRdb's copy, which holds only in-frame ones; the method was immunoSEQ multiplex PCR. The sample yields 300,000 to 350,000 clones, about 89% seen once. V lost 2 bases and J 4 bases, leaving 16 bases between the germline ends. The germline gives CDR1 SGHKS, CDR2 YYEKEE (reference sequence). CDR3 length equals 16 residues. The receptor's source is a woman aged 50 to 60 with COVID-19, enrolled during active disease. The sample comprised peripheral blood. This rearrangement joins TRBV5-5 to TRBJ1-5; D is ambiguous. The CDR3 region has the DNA TGTGCCAGCAGCTTTCAATCGGGTAGAGGGAATCAGCCCCAGCATTTT. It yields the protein CASSFQSGRGNQPQHF.